This T cell receptor beta chain was recorded in a study of patients with pleural tuberculosis. TCRdb reprocessed the reads with MiXCR, giving one entry per CDR3 protein. This table holds about 29,000 distinct CDR3 sequences, about 20% found once. The sequenced sample was peripheral blood. This receptor was taken from a human donor with pleural tuberculosis.

CDR3 in DNA: TGTGCCAGCAGCCTGGGCATGGATACGCAGTTCTTC. Amino acid sequence: CASSLGMDTQFF. The J gene is TRBJ2-1, the V gene TRBV3-1, with D unresolved. With 4 bases removed from V and 12 bases from J, the gap between germline ends came to 13 bases. The CDR3 covers 12 residues. The germline V gene has CDR1 LGHDT and CDR2 YNNKEL (reference sequence).